The 27 T cell receptor beta chains below come from one sample, sequenced in a study of cytomegalovirus exposure and HLA in healthy donors. Libraries were prepared by immunoSEQ multiplex PCR; TCRdb keeps only in-frame clonotypes and omits some of them. The sample carries a few hundred thousand clones, approximately 90% recorded once. Sequencing used PBMCs. Receptor source: a woman aged 18-35 years in good health and CMV-seronegative.

V usage is TRBV5-4 and J usage is TRBJ2-1; 9 nucleotides line up with TRBD1. Germline assignment: CDR1 SGHNT and CDR2 YYREEE (reference sequence). This CDR3 has 15 amino acids. Trimming cost V 5 bases and J 7 bases; bases outside gene matches: 10. CDR3 bases: TGTGCCAGCAGAACCACAGGGGGCGCTTGGAATGAGCAGTTCTTC. Its protein is CASRTTGGAWNEQFF. The variable domain in full, completed from reference TRBV5-4 and TRBJ2-1, reads ETGVTQSPTHLIKTRGQQVTLRCSSQSGHNTVSWYQQALGQGPQFIFQYYREEENGRGNFPPRFSGLQFPNYSSELNVNALELDDSALYLCASRTTGGAWNEQFFGPGTRLTVL.

This sequence joins TRBV7-9 and TRBJ2-5; D is uncertain. Per germline, CDR1 SEHNR and CDR2 FQNEAQ (reference sequence). This CDR3 spans 14 amino acids. Trimming left V 5 bases short and J 2 bases short, with 12 bases between. The CDR3 nucleotides are TGTGCCAGCAGCCCCGCTAGGTTACAAGAGACCCAGTACTTC. Residues: CASSPARLQETQYF.

In this sample, this clone turned up once. The chain carries TRBV7-9 and TRBJ2-1, with 9 bases lining up with TRBD2. CDR3 length: 16 amino acids. The V gene's germline CDR1 is SEHNR and CDR2 FQNEAQ (reference sequence). V dropped 3 bases and J dropped 0; count of bases not matched to a gene: 3. The CDR3 protein is CASSFSSGVSYNEQFF. As DNA, the CDR3 is TGTGCCAGCAGCTTCTCTAGCGGGGTCTCCTACAATGAGCAGTTCTTC.

A few counts support this clone. The V and J genes are TRBV30 and TRBJ1-6; 9 nucleotides match TRBD1. Germline V gives CDR1 GTSNPN, CDR2 SVGIG (reference sequence). CDR3 size: 15 residues. Trimming took 0 bases from V and 10 from J; bases not matched to a gene: 7. CDR3 residues: CAWSVLGQGSSPLHF. CDR3 bases: TGTGCCTGGAGTGTATTGGGACAGGGCTCCTCACCCCTCCACTTT.

The chain employs TRBV5-1 and TRBJ2-7; D is possibly TRBD2 (6 bases). V dropped 8 bases and J dropped 4 bases, with 19 bases sitting between them. CDR1 is SGHRS and CDR2 is YFSETQ in the germline V gene. The CDR3 runs to 14 residues. The CDR3 region has the DNA TGCGCCAGGTTCTTCGAAAAAGCGGGTTACGAGCAGTACTTC. It encodes CARFFEKAGYEQYF.

This chain connects TRBV5-3 to TRBJ1-1; 10 bases are a match to TRBD1. TRBV5-3 is flagged as an ORF with uncertain function. Germline trimming cut 2 bases from V and 1 base from J; bases unmatched to any gene: 8. CDR3 length: 17 amino acids. As DNA, the CDR3 is TGTGCCAGAAGCTTTGACAGGGGGCGGAGAGCGAACACTGAAGCTTTCTTT. Encoded protein: CARSFDRGRRANTEAFF.

This sequence joins TRBV9 and TRBJ2-5, with TRBD2 matching 14 bases. V shed 1 base and J 4 bases; nucleotides not matched to a gene: 3. This CDR3 is built from 16 residues. Germline lookup yields CDR1 SGDLS and CDR2 YYNGEE. CDR3 residues: CASSVRGLAGAETQYF. Written as DNA, the CDR3 is TGTGCCAGCAGCGTAAGGGGACTAGCGGGAGCAGAGACCCAGTACTTC.

The gene calls are TRBV27 and TRBJ1-1; a weak D match, TRBD1 (5 bases). V was cut by 3 bases and J by 0 bases, with 8 bases left in between. CDR3 length equals 14 residues. Germline loops: CDR1 MNHEY, CDR2 SMNVEV (reference sequence). DNA for the CDR3: TGTGCCAGCAGTTTCGGACAAATGAACACTGAAGCTTTCTTT. Encoded protein: CASSFGQMNTEAFF.

This chain uses TRBV7-9 with TRBJ1-4; TRBD1 aligns across 12 bases. With V trimmed by 5 bases and J by 10 bases, 11 bases remained unmatched. There are 16 residues in the CDR3. Germline assignment: CDR1 SEHNR and CDR2 FQNEAQ (reference sequence). The CDR3 bases are TGTGCCAGCAGCGAAGGGACAGGGGGCTTTCCTGGAAAACTGTTTTTT. It yields the protein CASSEGTGGFPGKLFF.

This chain joins TRBV28 and TRBJ2-7, with 10 bases identical to TRBD2. Germline trimming cut 5 bases from V and 1 base from J; bases unmatched to any gene: 5. This CDR3 is built from 15 residues. Germline V CDR1 and CDR2: MDHEN, SYDVKM. The CDR3, as DNA: TGTGCCAGCAGTCCCGGACTAGCGGAATCCTACGAGCAGTACTTC. Translated, it gives CASSPGLAESYEQYF.

The V gene is TRBV19, the J gene TRBJ1-5, with 9 bases that match TRBD1. V dropped 10 bases and J dropped 2; count of bases not matched to a gene: 15. The CDR3 covers 17 residues. Germline V gene lookup returns CDR1 LNHDA and CDR2 SQIVND (reference sequence). The CDR3 coding sequence is TGTGCCACCCACCGGGACAGGGTTGGATCTGGCAATCAGCCCCAGCATTTT. Translation gives CATHRDRVGSGNQPQHF. Based on the CDR3 plus reference TRBV19 and TRBJ1-5, the full variable domain is DGGITQSPKYLFRKEGQNVTLSCEQNLNHDAMYWYRQDPGQGLRLIYYSQIVNDFQKGDIAEGYSVSREKKESFPLTVTSAQKNPTAFYLCATHRDRVGSGNQPQHFGDGTRLSIL.

The CDR3 bases are TGTGCCTGGAGTGTATTGGGGACAGGCGGGTTTGAAGCTTTCTTT. Amino acid sequence: CAWSVLGTGGFEAFF. The rearrangement links TRBV30 to TRBJ1-1; 8 bases fit TRBD1. CDR1 is GTSNPN, CDR2 SVGIG, per germline (reference sequence). V lost 0 bases and J lost 7; bases outside the gene matches: 10. This CDR3 contains 15 residues.

The chain combines TRBV29-1 with TRBJ2-1, with D possibly matching TRBD1 (6 bases). This CDR3 contains 18 residues. Looked up from germline, CDR1 is SQVTM and CDR2 is ANQGSEA. Trimming shortened V by 4 bases and J by 0 bases, and 22 bases separated the two germline ends. CDR3 sequence: CSVVGRTDVPTSYNEQFF. CDR3 nucleotides: TGCAGCGTTGTCGGTCGGACAGACGTCCCAACCTCCTACAATGAGCAGTTCTTC.

The chain links TRBV5-8 to TRBJ1-1, with a weak D call TRBD1 (6 bases). Germline V gene sequence: CDR1 SGHTS, CDR2 YDEGEE. This CDR3 is 12 amino acids long. With 3 bases removed from V and 7 bases from J, the gap between germline ends came to 10 bases. The DNA for the CDR3 is TGTGCCAGCAGCTCCTGGGACAATGAAGCTTTCTTT. It translates to CASSSWDNEAFF.

The genes are TRBV2 and TRBJ1-1; a possible D gene is TRBD1 (5 bases). The germline V gene encodes CDR1 SNHLY and CDR2 FYNNEI. The CDR3 sequence is 14 residues long. V was cut by 6 bases and J by 11 bases, with 22 bases left in between. CDR3 DNA: TGTGCCAGCAGGCCCAATACAGGTCCTCAAGTGGCTTTCTTT. Protein: CASRPNTGPQVAFF.

The chain links TRBV27 to TRBJ2-2; 7 bases map to TRBD2. The V gene end was trimmed by 6 bases and the J gene end by 4 bases; junction bases not matched to a gene: 2. The CDR3 runs 13 residues. Germline V gene data show CDR1 as MNHEY and CDR2 as SMNVEV (reference sequence). The CDR3 reads CASRLAGTGELFF. The CDR3, as DNA: TGTGCCAGCAGGTTAGCGGGCACCGGGGAGCTGTTTTTT.

V is TRBV7-9 and J is TRBJ1-4, with 7 bases aligning to TRBD1. The ends lost 5 bases at V and 8 bases at J; junction bases unmatched: 8. CDR1 SEHNR and CDR2 FQNEAQ come from the germline V gene (reference sequence). The CDR3 has 14 amino acids. The CDR3 here is CASSATGFGEKLFF. The DNA of the CDR3 is TGTGCCAGCAGCGCGACAGGGTTTGGGGAAAAACTGTTTTTT.

This chain's CDR3 is CASSQDTDTEAFF. CDR3 in DNA: TGTGCCAGCAGCCAAGACACGGACACTGAAGCTTTCTTT. V gene TRBV4-2 combines with J gene TRBJ1-1, with no clear D. The germline V gene encodes CDR1 LGHNA and CDR2 YNFKEQ. The CDR3 covers 13 residues. Trimming took off 0 bases at V and 3 bases at J, with 5 bases between the two ends.

The chain employs TRBV6-5 and TRBJ1-2, with unresolved D. Germline V gene data show CDR1 as MNHEY and CDR2 as SVGAGI. The V end lost 6 bases, the J end lost 8 bases, and 16 bases lay between the germline ends. The CDR3 sequence is 13 residues long. CDR3 loop: CASSPREKGGYTF. In DNA, the CDR3 is TGTGCCAGCAGCCCTCGGGAGAAAGGGGGCTACACCTTC.

The chain links TRBV2 to TRBJ2-2; tentatively, D is TRBD1 (5 bases). Trimming cost V 2 bases and J 7 bases, with 14 bases left between them. This CDR3 is built from 15 residues. Looked up from germline, CDR1 is SNHLY and CDR2 is FYNNEI. CDR3 sequence: CASSELGLDDGELFF. DNA for the CDR3: TGTGCCAGCAGTGAATTGGGGCTAGATGACGGGGAGCTGTTTTTT.

The V and J genes are TRBV14 and TRBJ2-1; 12 bases map to TRBD2. CDR1 is SGHDN, CDR2 FVKESK, per germline. CDR3 length: 16 residues. The trim removed 3 bases at V and 6 bases at J, leaving 6 bases unmatched. The CDR3 bases are TGTGCCAGCAGCCACCTAGCGGGAGGGCCTGCCAATGAGCAGTTCTTC. It translates to CASSHLAGGPANEQFF.

The chain couples TRBV4-1 to TRBJ2-2, with 8 bases identical to TRBD2. The CDR3 extends over 15 amino acids. Germline V lookup: CDR1 MGHRA, CDR2 YSYEKL. The trim removed 4 bases at V and 4 bases at J, leaving 5 bases unmatched. The CDR3 region has the DNA TGCGCCAGCAGCCTGCCGGGGACTAGCACCGGGGAGCTGTTTTTT. This encodes CASSLPGTSTGELFF.

The gene calls are TRBV6-5 and TRBJ1-2; possible D gene TRBD1, 5 bases. The CDR3 consists of 14 residues. Germline CDR1 and CDR2: MNHEY and SVGAGI. Trimming pared 7 bases from V and 3 bases from J, leaving 15 bases between. Written as DNA, the CDR3 is TGTGCCAGCACCCTACGGGCCAGGGACTATGGCTACACCTTC. Translation gives CASTLRARDYGYTF.

CDR3 DNA sequence: TGTGCCAGCGGGAAGGACAGACAAGAGACCCAGTACTTC. Its protein product is CASGKDRQETQYF. The V call is TRBV2, the J call TRBJ2-5, with D tentatively TRBD1 (6 bases). Germline V gene lookup returns CDR1 SNHLY and CDR2 FYNNEI. V was clipped by 8 bases and J by 2 bases, with 12 bases between them. The CDR3 has 13 residues.

The rearrangement uses TRBV4-1 and TRBJ1-5, with 8 bases identical to TRBD1. V shed 3 bases, J shed 5 bases, and the junction held 3 bases outside the gene matches. The CDR3 totals 14 residues. Germline CDR1 MGHRA, CDR2 YSYEKL. The CDR3 DNA sequence: TGCGCCAGCAGCCACGGACAGGGAGATCAGCCCCAGCATTTT. The encoded protein is CASSHGQGDQPQHF.

J is TRBJ1-1 and V is TRBV30, with a tentative D call TRBD1 (5 bases). The length of the CDR3 is 14 residues. V lost 4 bases, J lost 1 base, and 13 bases lay in between. Germline loops: CDR1 GTSNPN, CDR2 SVGIG (reference sequence). The CDR3 nucleotides read TGTGCCTGGACTTTCGGGGGAAGGAACACTGAAGCTTTCTTT. This encodes CAWTFGGRNTEAFF.

The chain employs TRBV7-9 and TRBJ1-1; D gene uncertain. Trimming pared 0 bases from V and 11 bases from J, leaving 7 bases between. The germline gives CDR1 SEHNR, CDR2 FQNEAQ (reference sequence). The CDR3 extends over 11 amino acids. The CDR3 loop is CASSLAGRAFF. As DNA, the CDR3 is TGTGCCAGCAGCTTAGCTGGGAGGGCTTTCTTT.